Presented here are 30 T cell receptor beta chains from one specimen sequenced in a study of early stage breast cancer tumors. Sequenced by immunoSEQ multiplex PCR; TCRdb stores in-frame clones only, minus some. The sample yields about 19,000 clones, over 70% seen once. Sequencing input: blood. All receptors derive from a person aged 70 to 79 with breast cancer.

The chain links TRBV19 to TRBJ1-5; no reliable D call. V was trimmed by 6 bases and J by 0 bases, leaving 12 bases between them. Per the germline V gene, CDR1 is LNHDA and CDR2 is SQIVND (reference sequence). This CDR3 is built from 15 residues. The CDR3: CASRRDIYSNQPQHF. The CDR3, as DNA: TGTGCCAGTAGGAGGGATATATATAGCAATCAGCCCCAGCATTTT.

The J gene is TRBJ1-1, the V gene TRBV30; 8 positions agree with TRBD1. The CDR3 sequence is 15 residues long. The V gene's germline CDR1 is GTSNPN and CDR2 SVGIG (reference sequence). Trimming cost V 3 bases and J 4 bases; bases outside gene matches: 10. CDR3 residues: CAWRAQGGMGTEAFF. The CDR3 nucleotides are TGTGCCTGGAGAGCACAGGGGGGCATGGGCACTGAAGCTTTCTTT.

The CDR3 reads CSASVGNTEAFF. In DNA, the CDR3 is TGCAGCGCTTCGGTCGGGAACACTGAAGCTTTCTTT. The rearrangement uses TRBV29-1 and TRBJ1-1; D ambiguous. The length of the CDR3 is 12 residues. Germline V CDR1 and CDR2: SQVTM, ANQGSEA. Between the trimmed V and J ends, which lost 7 bases and 1 base, there was a span of 10 bases.

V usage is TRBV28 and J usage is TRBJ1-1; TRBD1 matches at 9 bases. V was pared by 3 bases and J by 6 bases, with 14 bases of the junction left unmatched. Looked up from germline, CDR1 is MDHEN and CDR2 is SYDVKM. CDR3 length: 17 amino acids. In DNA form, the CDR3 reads TGTGCCAGCAGTTTGTTCCGGGACAGGGCCTTTTTTGCTGAAGCTTTCTTT. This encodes CASSLFRDRAFFAEAFF.

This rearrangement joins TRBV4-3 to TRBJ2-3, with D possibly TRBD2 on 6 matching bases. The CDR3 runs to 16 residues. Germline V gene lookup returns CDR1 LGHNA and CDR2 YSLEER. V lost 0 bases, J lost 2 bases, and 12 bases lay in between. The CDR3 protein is CASSQEPSGSTDTQYF. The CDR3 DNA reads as TGCGCCAGCAGCCAAGAACCGAGCGGGTCCACAGATACGCAGTATTTT.

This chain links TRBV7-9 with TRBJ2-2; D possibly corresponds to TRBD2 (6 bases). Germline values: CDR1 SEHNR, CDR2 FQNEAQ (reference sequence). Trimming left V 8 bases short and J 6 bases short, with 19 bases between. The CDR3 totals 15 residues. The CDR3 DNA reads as TGTGCCAGCTCTGCCCCCCTTAGGGAGGCCGGGGAGCTGTTTTTT. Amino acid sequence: CASSAPLREAGELFF.

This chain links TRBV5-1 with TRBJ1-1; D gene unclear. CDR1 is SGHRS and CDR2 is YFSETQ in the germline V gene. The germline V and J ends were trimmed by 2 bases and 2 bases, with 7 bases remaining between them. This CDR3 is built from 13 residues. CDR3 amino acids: CASSLRLNTEAFF. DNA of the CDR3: TGCGCCAGCAGCTTACGACTTAACACTGAAGCTTTCTTT. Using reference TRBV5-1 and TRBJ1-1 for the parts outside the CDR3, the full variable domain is KAGVTQTPRYLIKTRGQQVTLSCSPISGHRSVSWYQQTPGQGLQFLFEYFSETQRNKGNFPGRFSGRQFSNSRSEMNVSTLELGDSALYLCASSLRLNTEAFFGQGTRLTVV.

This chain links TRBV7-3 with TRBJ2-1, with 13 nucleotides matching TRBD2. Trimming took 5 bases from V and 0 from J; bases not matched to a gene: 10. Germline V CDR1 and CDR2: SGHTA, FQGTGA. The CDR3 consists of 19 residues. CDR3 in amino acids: CASSPNRTSGGLSYNEQFF. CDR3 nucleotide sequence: TGTGCCAGCAGCCCGAACCGGACTAGCGGGGGCCTCTCCTACAATGAGCAGTTCTTC.

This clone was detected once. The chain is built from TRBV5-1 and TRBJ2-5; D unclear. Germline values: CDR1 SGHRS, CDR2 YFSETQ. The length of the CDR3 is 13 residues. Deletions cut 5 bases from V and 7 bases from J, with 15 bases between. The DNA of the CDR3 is TGCGCCAGCAGAGGCGACCGAACGGGGACCCAGTACTTC. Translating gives CASRGDRTGTQYF.

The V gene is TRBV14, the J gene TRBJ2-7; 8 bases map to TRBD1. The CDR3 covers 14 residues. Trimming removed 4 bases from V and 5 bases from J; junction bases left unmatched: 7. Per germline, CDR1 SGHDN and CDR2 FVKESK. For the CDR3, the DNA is TGTGCCAGCAGCCCCGACAGGGGCTGGAACGAGCAGTACTTC. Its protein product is CASSPDRGWNEQYF.

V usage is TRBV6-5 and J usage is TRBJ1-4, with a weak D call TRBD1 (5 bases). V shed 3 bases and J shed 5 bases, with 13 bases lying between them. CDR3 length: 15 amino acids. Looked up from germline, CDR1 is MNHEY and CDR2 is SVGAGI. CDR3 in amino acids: CASSYRGLTNEKLFF. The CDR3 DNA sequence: TGTGCCAGCAGTTATCGGGGACTGACCAATGAAAAACTGTTTTTT.

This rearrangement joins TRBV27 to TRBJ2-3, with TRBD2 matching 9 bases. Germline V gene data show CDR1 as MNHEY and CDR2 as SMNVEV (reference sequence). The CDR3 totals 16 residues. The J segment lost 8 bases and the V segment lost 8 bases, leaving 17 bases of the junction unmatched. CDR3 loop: CASAGRAGGTRSTQYF. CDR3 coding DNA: TGTGCCAGCGCCGGTCGAGCGGGGGGAACCCGAAGTACGCAGTATTTT.

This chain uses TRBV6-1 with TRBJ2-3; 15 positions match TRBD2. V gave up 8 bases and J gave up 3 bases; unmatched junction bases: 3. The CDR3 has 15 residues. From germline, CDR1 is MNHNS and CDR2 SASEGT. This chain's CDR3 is CASGLAGGHTDTQYF. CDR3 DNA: TGTGCCAGCGGACTAGCGGGGGGGCATACAGATACGCAGTATTTT.

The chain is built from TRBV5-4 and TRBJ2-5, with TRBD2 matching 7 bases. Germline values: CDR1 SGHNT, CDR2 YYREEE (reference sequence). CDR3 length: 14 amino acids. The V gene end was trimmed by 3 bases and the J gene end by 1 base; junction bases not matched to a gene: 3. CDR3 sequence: CASSSGLVQETQYF. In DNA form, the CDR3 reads TGTGCCAGCAGCTCTGGACTAGTCCAAGAGACCCAGTACTTC.

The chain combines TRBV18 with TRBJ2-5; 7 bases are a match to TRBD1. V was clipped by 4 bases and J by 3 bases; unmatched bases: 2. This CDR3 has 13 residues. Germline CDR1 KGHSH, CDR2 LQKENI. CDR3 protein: CASSRGTEETQYF. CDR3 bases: TGTGCCAGCTCACGAGGGACAGAAGAGACCCAGTACTTC.

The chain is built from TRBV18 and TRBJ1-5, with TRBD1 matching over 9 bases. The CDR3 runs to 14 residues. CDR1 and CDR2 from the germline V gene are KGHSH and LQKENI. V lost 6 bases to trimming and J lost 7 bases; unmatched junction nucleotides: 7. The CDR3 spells CASSPGTGNQPQHF. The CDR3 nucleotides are TGTGCCAGCTCTCCCGGGACAGGGAACCAGCCCCAGCATTTT.

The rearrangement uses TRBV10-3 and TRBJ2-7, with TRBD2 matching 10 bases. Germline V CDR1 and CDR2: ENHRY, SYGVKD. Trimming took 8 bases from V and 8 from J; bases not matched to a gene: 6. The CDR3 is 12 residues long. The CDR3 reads CAIGLAGDKQYF. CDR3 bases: TGTGCCATCGGGCTAGCGGGGGATAAGCAGTACTTC.

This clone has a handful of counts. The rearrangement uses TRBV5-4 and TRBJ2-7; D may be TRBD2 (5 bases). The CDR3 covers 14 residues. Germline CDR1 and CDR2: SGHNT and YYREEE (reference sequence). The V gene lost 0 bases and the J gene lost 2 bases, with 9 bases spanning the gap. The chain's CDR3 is CASSLGTGPYEQYF. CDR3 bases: TGTGCCAGCAGCTTGGGGACTGGCCCCTACGAGCAGTACTTC.

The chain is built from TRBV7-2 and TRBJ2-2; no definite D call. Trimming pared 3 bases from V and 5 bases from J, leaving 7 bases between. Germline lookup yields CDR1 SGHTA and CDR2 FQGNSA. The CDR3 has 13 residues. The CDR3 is CASSLKETGELFF. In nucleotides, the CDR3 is TGTGCCAGCAGCTTGAAGGAGACCGGGGAGCTGTTTTTT.

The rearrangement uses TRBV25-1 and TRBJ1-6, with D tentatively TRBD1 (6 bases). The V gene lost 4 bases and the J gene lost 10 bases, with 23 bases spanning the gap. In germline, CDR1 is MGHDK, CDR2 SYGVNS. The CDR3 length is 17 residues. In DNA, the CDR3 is TGTGCCAGCAGTGCCCTATCGTCCGGGACAACGCTATCACCCCTCCACTTT. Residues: CASSALSSGTTLSPLHF.

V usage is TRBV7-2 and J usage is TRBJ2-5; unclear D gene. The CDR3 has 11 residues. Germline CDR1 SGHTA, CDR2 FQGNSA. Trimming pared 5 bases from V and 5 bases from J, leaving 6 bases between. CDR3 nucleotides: TGTGCCAGCAGCCTAAAGGAGACCCAGTACTTC. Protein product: CASSLKETQYF.

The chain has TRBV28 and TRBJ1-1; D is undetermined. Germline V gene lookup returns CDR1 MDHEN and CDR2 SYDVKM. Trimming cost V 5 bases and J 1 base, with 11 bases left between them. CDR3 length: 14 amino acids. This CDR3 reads CASSPPRGNTEAFF. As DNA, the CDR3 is TGTGCCAGCAGTCCCCCCCGGGGGAACACTGAAGCTTTCTTT.

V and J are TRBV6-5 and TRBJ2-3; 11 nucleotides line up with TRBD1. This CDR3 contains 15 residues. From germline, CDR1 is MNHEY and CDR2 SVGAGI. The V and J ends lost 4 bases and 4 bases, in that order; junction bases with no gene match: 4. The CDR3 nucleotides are TGTGCCAGCAGTTTGGGACAGGGGGGACCAGATACGCAGTATTTT. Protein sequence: CASSLGQGGPDTQYF.

CDR3 in amino acids: CASSPIAGGSNEQFF. DNA of the CDR3: TGCGCCAGCAGCCCGATAGCGGGGGGTTCGAATGAGCAGTTCTTC. The chain couples TRBV4-3 to TRBJ2-1, with TRBD2 matching over 10 bases. Germline CDR1 and CDR2: LGHNA and YSLEER. V shed 4 bases, J shed 7 bases, and the junction held 7 bases outside the gene matches. The CDR3 has 15 amino acids.

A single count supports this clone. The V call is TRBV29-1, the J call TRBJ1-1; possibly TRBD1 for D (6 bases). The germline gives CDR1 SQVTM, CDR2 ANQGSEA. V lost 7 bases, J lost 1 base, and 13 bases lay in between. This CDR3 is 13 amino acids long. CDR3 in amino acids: CSASRGGNTEAFF. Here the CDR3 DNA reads TGCAGCGCCTCTCGAGGGGGGAACACTGAAGCTTTCTTT.

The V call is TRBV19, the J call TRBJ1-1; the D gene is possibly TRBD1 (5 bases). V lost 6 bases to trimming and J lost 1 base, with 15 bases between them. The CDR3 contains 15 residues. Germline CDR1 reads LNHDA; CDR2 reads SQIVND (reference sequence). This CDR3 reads CASSPWRQTNTEAFF. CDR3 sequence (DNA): TGTGCCAGTAGCCCTTGGAGACAGACGAACACTGAAGCTTTCTTT.

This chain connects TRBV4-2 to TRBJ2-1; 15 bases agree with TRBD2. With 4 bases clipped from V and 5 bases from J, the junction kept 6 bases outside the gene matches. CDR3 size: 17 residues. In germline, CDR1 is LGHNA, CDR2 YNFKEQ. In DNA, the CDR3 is TGTGCCAGCAGCCCCGGACTAGCGGGGGGGCCGGACAATGAGCAGTTCTTC. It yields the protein CASSPGLAGGPDNEQFF.

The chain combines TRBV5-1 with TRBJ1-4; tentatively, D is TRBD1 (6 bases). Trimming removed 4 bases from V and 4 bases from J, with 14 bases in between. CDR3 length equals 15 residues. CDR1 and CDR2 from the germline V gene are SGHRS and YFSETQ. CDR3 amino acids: CASSEGQSLNEKLFF. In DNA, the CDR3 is TGCGCCAGCAGCGAAGGACAGTCACTTAATGAAAAACTGTTTTTT.

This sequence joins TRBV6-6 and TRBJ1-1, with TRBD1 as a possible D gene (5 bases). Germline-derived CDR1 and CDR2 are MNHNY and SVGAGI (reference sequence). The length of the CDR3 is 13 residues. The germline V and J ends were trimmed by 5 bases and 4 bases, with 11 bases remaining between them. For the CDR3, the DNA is TGTGCCAGCAGTCCGTCGACAGTCACTGAAGCTTTCTTT. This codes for CASSPSTVTEAFF.

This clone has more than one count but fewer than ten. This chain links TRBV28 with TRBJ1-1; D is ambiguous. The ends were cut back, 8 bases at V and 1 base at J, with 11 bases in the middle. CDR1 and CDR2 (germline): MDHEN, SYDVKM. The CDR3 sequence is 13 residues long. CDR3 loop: CASRLIRNTEAFF. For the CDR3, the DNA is TGTGCCAGCCGTCTCATTAGGAACACTGAAGCTTTCTTT. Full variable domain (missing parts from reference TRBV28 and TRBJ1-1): DVKVTQSSRYLVKRTGEKVFLECVQDMDHENMFWYRQDPGLGLRLIYFSYDVKMKEKGDIPEGYSVSREKKERFSLILESASTNQTSMYLCASRLIRNTEAFFGQGTRLTVV.